These 15 T cell receptor beta chains originate from one sample sequenced in a study of cytomegalovirus exposure and HLA in healthy donors. The PCR ran on 60 Vbeta and 13 Jbeta primers. The method was immunoSEQ multiplex PCR; TCRdb's version includes in-frame clones alone and lacks a portion of them. The repertoire holds some 170,000 clones, with 71% as singletons. The sample taken for sequencing was PBMCs. Receptor source: a woman in her twenties or thirties in good health and CMV-seronegative.

The rearrangement uses TRBV5-8 and TRBJ2-5, with TRBD2 matching 8 bases. Germline V lookup: CDR1 SGHTS, CDR2 YDEGEE. The trim removed 2 bases at V and 2 bases at J, leaving 5 bases unmatched. The CDR3 runs 15 residues. The CDR3 here is CASSFAGGQQETQYF. The CDR3 DNA reads TGTGCCAGCAGCTTCGCGGGAGGACAGCAAGAGACCCAGTACTTC.

This clone was observed a few times. This sequence joins TRBV2 and TRBJ1-1, with D possibly TRBD1 on 5 matching bases. The V end was cut by 4 bases, the J end by 4 bases, with 7 bases between. Per germline, CDR1 SNHLY and CDR2 FYNNEI. The CDR3 has 12 residues. CDR3 bases: TGTGCCAGCAGTGGGGGGGTCACTGAAGCTTTCTTT. Its translation is CASSGGVTEAFF.

The chain couples TRBV5-1 to TRBJ1-2; 7 nucleotides match TRBD1. V shed 2 bases, J shed 3 bases, and the junction held 1 base outside the gene matches. The germline CDR1 and CDR2 sequences are SGHRS and YFSETQ. This CDR3 is built from 13 residues. Written as DNA, the CDR3 is TGCGCCAGCAGCTTCGACAGGGACTATGGCTACACCTTC. Protein product: CASSFDRDYGYTF. Together with reference TRBV5-1 and TRBJ1-2, the CDR3 gives the full variable domain: KAGVTQTPRYLIKTRGQQVTLSCSPISGHRSVSWYQQTPGQGLQFLFEYFSETQRNKGNFPGRFSGRQFSNSRSEMNVSTLELGDSALYLCASSFDRDYGYTFGSGTRLTVV.

This sequence joins TRBV28 and TRBJ2-3; possibly TRBD2 for D (6 bases). V lost 7 bases, J lost 2 bases, and 13 bases lay in between. The CDR3 consists of 14 residues. CDR1 is MDHEN, CDR2 SYDVKM, per germline. The CDR3 nucleotides are TGTGCCAGCAAGGACGGGAGTTCCACAGATACGCAGTATTTT. The encoded protein is CASKDGSSTDTQYF.

The table lists this clone with a count of one. The rearrangement links TRBV9 to TRBJ2-5; 8 bases are shared with TRBD2. TRBJ2-7 matches the DNA end more closely, so the J call is doubtful. The germline V gene encodes CDR1 SGDLS and CDR2 YYNGEE. The CDR3 sequence is 14 residues long. CDR3 residues: CASSVSGSFYEQYF. For the CDR3, the DNA is TGTGCCAGCAGCGTAAGCGGGAGCTTCTACGAGCAGTACTTC.

The V and J genes are TRBV25-1 and TRBJ1-2, with unresolved D. V shed 2 bases and J shed 7 bases, with 20 bases lying between them. The CDR3 is 16 amino acids. Germline assignment: CDR1 MGHDK and CDR2 SYGVNS. The CDR3: CASSEVLGRTWLGYTF. The CDR3 DNA is TGTGCCAGCAGTGAAGTCTTGGGGAGAACGTGGCTTGGCTACACCTTC.

The CDR3 loop is CASSLAGVNEKLFF. As DNA, the CDR3 is TGCGCCAGCAGCTTGGCGGGGGTTAATGAAAAACTGTTTTTT. The V call is TRBV5-1, the J call TRBJ1-4; tentative D call: TRBD1 (5 bases). This CDR3 has 14 residues. Trimming pared 0 bases from V and 4 bases from J, leaving 7 bases between. Per germline, CDR1 SGHRS and CDR2 YFSETQ.

The rearrangement uses TRBV19 and TRBJ2-2, with 9 bases that match TRBD2. The J segment lost 6 bases and the V segment lost 6 bases, leaving 8 bases of the junction unmatched. The CDR3 loop spans 15 amino acids. From germline, CDR1 is LNHDA and CDR2 SQIVND (reference sequence). DNA of the CDR3: TGTGCCAGTAGAGTTTTAGCGGGAGTTTCCGGGGAGCTGTTTTTT. Its translation is CASRVLAGVSGELFF.

The chain joins TRBV6-5 to TRBJ2-5; D gene uncertain. Germline V gene lookup returns CDR1 MNHEY and CDR2 SVGAGI. The CDR3 is 14 amino acids. Trimming cost V 6 bases and J 4 bases, with 15 bases left between them. The DNA of the CDR3 is TGTGCCAGCAGCCCCTGCCGAACGGGAGAGACCCAGTACTTC. Protein sequence: CASSPCRTGETQYF.

The J gene is TRBJ1-5, the V gene TRBV7-8, with D unresolved. The ends were cut back, 5 bases at V and 2 bases at J, with 13 bases in the middle. The CDR3 loop spans 15 amino acids. Germline V gives CDR1 SGHVS, CDR2 FQNEAQ. CDR3 region: CASSPSRGGNQPQHF. The CDR3 DNA reads TGTGCCAGCAGCCCAAGTCGGGGAGGCAATCAGCCCCAGCATTTT.

This clone showed up just a few times. The sample carries other DNA sequences with the same CDR3. The genes are TRBV9 and TRBJ2-2; TRBD2 might be the D (5 bases). CDR3 length: 14 residues. Germline loops: CDR1 SGDLS, CDR2 YYNGEE. Deletions cut 0 bases from V and 3 bases from J, with 6 bases between. The CDR3 loop is CASSVGGYTGELFF. The CDR3 coding sequence is TGTGCCAGCAGCGTAGGAGGGTACACCGGGGAGCTGTTTTTT. The full variable domain, its missing parts supplied by reference TRBV9 and TRBJ2-2, is DSGVTQTPKHLITATGQRVTLRCSPRSGDLSVYWYQQSLDQGLQFLIQYYNGEERAKGNILERFSAQQFPDLHSELNLSSLELGDSALYFCASSVGGYTGELFFGEGSRLTVL.

This clone has just a few counts. The chain has TRBV7-2 and TRBJ2-1, with a weak D call TRBD2 (6 bases). CDR3 size: 16 residues. Trimming removed 1 base from V and 4 bases from J, with 14 bases in between. Germline CDR1 SGHTA, CDR2 FQGNSA. The CDR3 nucleotides read TGTGCCAGCAGCTTAGTTTCTGGAGGGGATTACAATGAGCAGTTCTTC. This codes for CASSLVSGGDYNEQFF.

The genes are TRBV14 and TRBJ2-1, with D possibly matching TRBD2 (5 bases). The CDR3 extends over 13 amino acids. Germline values: CDR1 SGHDN, CDR2 FVKESK. Trimming stripped 4 bases from V and 10 bases from J, with 14 bases between. CDR3 sequence: CASSRRLLGEQFF. The CDR3 DNA reads TGTGCCAGCAGCCGTAGACTACTCGGAGAGCAGTTCTTC.

To note about this clone: The sample contains more than one DNA sequence encoding this CDR3. The chain is built from TRBV4-2 and TRBJ2-7; D is unclear. Per germline, CDR1 LGHNA and CDR2 YNFKEQ. The CDR3 covers 12 residues. The V and J ends lost 0 bases and 4 bases respectively, with 4 bases between them. This chain's CDR3 is CASSQDRYEQYF. Here the CDR3 DNA reads TGTGCCAGCAGCCAAGACAGGTACGAGCAGTACTTC.

The CDR3 DNA is TGTGCCTGGAGAGGCAGGTCTGGCTACACCTTC. It codes for CAWRGRSGYTF. This chain uses TRBV30 with TRBJ1-2; no firm D call. This CDR3 has 11 amino acids. CDR1 is GTSNPN and CDR2 is SVGIG in the germline V gene (reference sequence). V was clipped by 3 bases and J by 7 bases, with 9 bases between them.